The entry below describes one TCR beta chain. The antigen is not known. V was cut by 2 bases and J by 2 bases, with 8 bases left in between. CDR1 is SGHNT and CDR2 is YYREEE in the germline V gene (reference sequence). This CDR3 is built from 14 residues. This sample stems from a study of untreated major depressive disorder. Here immunoSEQ multiplex PCR was the method, and the copy in TCRdb shows in-frame clones only, minus some. Among around 23,000 clones, about 89% were seen once, and the ten largest hold over 0.6%. The study's findings and limits: Depressed patients' CD4+ T cells carried increased TRBV05-01 (Vbeta 5.1) usage versus control CD4+ T cells.

What was sequenced was CD4+ T cells from PBMCs. This TCR was recovered from a woman younger than 45 with major depressive disorder. This chain joins TRBV5-4 and TRBJ2-1; no firm D call. For the CDR3, the DNA is TGTGCCAGCAGCTTCGGAACGACCTACAATGAGCAGTTCTTC. Amino acids: CASSFGTTYNEQFF. The full variable domain, rest sourced from reference TRBV5-4 and TRBJ2-1, is ETGVTQSPTHLIKTRGQQVTLRCSSQSGHNTVSWYQQALGQGPQFIFQYYREEENGRGNFPPRFSGLQFPNYSSELNVNALELDDSALYLCASSFGTTYNEQFFGPGTRLTVL.